Here is one TCR beta chain with its context. Antigen specificity is unknown. This sample was taken from a study of T cell responses to AZD1222 COVID-19 vaccine. CDR1 and CDR2 (germline): SQVTM, ANQGSEA. This CDR3 region has 14 residues. The ends lost 5 bases at V and 2 bases at J; junction bases unmatched: 3. Libraries were prepared by immunoSEQ multiplex PCR; TCRdb keeps only in-frame clonotypes and omits some of them. This table holds 90,000 to 130,000 clones, about 90% found once. Study outcomes and limitations: Baseline seropositivity characterized only six AZD1222 recipients. There were repertoire samples only from the period after the peak T cell response.

V usage is TRBV29-1 and J usage is TRBJ1-3; 10 nucleotides agree with TRBD1. The TCR comes from an adult in good health. Sequenced material: peripheral blood, taken on day 0 of AZD1222 vaccination. CDR3: CSVLGTGAGNTIYF. The CDR3 region has the DNA TGCAGCGTTCTCGGGACAGGGGCTGGAAACACCATATATTTT.